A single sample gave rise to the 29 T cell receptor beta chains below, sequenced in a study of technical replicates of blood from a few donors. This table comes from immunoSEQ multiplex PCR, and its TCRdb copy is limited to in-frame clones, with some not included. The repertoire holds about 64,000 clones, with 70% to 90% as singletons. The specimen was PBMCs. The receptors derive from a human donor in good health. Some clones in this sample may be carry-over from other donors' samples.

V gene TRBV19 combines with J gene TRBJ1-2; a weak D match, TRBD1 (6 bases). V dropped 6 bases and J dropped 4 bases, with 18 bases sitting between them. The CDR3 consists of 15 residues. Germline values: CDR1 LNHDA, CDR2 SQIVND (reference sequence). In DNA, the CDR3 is TGTGCCAGTAGAGAGACAGGCTCCTCGCTCTATGGCTACACCTTC. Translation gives CASRETGSSLYGYTF.

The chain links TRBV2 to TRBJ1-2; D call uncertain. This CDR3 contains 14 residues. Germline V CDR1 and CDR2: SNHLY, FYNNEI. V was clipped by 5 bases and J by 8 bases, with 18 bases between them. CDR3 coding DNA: TGTGCCAGCAGTTTGGGCACTGGGTTTTCGGGCTACACCTTC. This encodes CASSLGTGFSGYTF.

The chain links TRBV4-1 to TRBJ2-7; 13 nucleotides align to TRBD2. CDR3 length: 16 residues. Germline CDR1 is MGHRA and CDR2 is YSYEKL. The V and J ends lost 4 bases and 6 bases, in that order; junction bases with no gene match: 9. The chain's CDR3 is CASSRGPGLAGSEQYF. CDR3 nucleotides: TGCGCCAGCAGCCGGGGCCCGGGACTAGCGGGGTCCGAGCAGTACTTC.

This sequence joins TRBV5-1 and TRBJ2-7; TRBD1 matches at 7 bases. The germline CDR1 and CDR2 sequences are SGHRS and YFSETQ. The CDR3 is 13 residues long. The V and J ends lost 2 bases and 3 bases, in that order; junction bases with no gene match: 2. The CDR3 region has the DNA TGCGCCAGCAGCTTAACAGGGGTCTACGAGCAGTACTTC. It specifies CASSLTGVYEQYF.

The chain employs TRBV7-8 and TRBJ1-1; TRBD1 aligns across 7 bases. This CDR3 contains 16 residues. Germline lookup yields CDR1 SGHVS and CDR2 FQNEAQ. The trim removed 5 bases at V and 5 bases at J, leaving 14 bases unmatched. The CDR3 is CASSPRRQGLATEAFF. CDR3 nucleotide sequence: TGTGCCAGCAGCCCGAGACGACAGGGTCTGGCGACTGAAGCTTTCTTT.

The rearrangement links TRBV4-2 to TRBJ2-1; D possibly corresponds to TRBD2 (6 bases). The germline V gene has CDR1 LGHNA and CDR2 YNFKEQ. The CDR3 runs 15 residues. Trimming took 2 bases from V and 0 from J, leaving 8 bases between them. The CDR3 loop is CASSQTGSSYNEQFF. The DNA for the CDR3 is TGTGCCAGCAGCCAAACCGGGAGCTCCTACAATGAGCAGTTCTTC.

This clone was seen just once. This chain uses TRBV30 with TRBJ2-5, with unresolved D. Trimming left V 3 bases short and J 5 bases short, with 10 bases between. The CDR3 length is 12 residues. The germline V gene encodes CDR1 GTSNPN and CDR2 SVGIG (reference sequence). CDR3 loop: CAWSNPRETQYF. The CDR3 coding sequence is TGTGCCTGGAGCAACCCCCGGGAGACCCAGTACTTC.

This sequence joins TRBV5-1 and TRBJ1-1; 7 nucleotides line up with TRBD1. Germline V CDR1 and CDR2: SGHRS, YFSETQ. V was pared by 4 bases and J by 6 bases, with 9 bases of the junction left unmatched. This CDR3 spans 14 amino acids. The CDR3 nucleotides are TGCGCCAGCAGCCCGGGGACAGCTAGCCCTGAAGCTTTCTTT. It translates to CASSPGTASPEAFF.

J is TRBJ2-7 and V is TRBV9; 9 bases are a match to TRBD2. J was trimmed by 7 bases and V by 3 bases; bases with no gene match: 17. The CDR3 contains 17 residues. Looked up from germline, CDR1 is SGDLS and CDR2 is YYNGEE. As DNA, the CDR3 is TGTGCCAGCAGCGCGGGCCTCGGGGTAGCGGGGGAAGGGGAGCAGTACTTC. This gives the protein CASSAGLGVAGEGEQYF.

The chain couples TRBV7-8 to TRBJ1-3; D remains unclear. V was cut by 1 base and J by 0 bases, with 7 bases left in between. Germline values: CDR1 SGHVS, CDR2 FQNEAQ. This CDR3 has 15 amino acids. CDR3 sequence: CASSLELSSGNTIYF. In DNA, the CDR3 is TGTGCCAGCAGCTTAGAGCTATCCTCTGGAAACACCATATATTTT.

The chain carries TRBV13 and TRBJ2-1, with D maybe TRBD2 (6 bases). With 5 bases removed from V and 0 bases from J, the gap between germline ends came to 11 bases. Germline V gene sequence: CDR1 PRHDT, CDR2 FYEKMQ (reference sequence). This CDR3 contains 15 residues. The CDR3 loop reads CASSQLGGSYNEQFF. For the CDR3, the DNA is TGTGCCAGCAGCCAACTGGGGGGCTCCTACAATGAGCAGTTCTTC.

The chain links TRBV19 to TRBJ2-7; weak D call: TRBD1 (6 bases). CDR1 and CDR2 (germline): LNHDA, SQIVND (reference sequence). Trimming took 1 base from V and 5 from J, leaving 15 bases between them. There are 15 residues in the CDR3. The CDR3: CASSIAPQGLHEQYF. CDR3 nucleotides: TGTGCCAGTAGTATAGCCCCCCAGGGGCTCCACGAGCAGTACTTC.

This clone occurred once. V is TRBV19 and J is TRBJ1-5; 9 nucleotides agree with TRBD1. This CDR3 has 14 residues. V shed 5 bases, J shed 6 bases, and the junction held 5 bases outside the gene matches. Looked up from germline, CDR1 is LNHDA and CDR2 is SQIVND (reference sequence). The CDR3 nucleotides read TGTGCCAGTAGTGCAGGACAGGGGCCTCAGCCCCAGCATTTT. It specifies CASSAGQGPQPQHF.

For the CDR3, the DNA is TGTGCCAGCACCGGGGGTTGGGCTGAAAAACTGTTTTTT. It is translated as CASTGGWAEKLFF. V gene TRBV5-6 combines with J gene TRBJ1-4; D might be TRBD1 (5 bases). The V and J ends lost 6 bases and 7 bases respectively, with 13 bases between them. Looked up from germline, CDR1 is SGHDT and CDR2 is YYEEEE. The CDR3 is made up of 13 amino acids.

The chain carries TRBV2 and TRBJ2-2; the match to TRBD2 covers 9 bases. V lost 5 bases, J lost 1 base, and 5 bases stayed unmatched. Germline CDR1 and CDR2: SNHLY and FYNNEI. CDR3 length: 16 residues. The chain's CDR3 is CASSQKTSGNTGELFF. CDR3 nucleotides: TGTGCCAGCAGTCAAAAGACTAGCGGGAACACCGGGGAGCTGTTTTTT. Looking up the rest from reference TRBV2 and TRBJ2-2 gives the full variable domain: EPEVTQTPSHQVTQMGQEVILRCVPISNHLYFYWYRQILGQKVEFLVSFYNNEISEKSEIFDDQFSVERPDGSNFTLKIRSTKLEDSAMYFCASSQKTSGNTGELFFGEGSRLTVL.

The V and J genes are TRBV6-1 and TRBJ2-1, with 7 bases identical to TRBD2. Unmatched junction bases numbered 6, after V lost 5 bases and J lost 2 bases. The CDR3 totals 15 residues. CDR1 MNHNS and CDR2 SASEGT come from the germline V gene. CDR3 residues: CASSSSGDAYNEQFF. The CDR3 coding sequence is TGTGCCAGCAGTTCGAGCGGGGACGCCTACAATGAGCAGTTCTTC.

This CDR3 reads CASSLELTGTF. Written as DNA, the CDR3 is TGTGCCAGCAGCTTAGAATTAACAGGCACCTTC. V usage is TRBV11-3 and J usage is TRBJ1-2; the D gene is possibly TRBD1 (5 bases). The CDR3 covers 11 residues. Germline V gives CDR1 SGHNT, CDR2 YENEEA. Trimming left V 0 bases short and J 13 bases short, with 9 bases between.

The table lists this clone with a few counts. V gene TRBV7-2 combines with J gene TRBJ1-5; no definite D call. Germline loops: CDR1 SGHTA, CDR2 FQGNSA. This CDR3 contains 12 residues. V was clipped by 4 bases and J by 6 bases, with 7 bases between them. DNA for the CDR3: TGTGCCAGCAGCTCCCCGGGTCAGCCCCAGCATTTT. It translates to CASSSPGQPQHF.

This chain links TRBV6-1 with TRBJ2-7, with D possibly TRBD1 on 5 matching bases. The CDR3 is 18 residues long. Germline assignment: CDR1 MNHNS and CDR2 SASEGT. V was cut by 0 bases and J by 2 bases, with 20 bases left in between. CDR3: CASSEAGYWGSLTYEQYF. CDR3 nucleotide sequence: TGTGCCAGCAGTGAAGCAGGCTATTGGGGCTCCCTTACCTACGAGCAGTACTTC.

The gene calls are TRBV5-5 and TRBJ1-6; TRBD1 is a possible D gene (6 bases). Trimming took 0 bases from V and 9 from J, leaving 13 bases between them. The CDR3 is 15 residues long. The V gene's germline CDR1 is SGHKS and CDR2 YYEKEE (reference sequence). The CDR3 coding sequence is TGTGCCAGCAGCTTGGCAACAGGGAATACTTCACCCCTCCACTTT. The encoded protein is CASSLATGNTSPLHF.

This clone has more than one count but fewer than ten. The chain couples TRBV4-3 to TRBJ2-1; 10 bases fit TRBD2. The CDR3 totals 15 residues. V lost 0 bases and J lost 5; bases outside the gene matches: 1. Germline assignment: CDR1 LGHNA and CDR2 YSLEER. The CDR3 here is CASSQEGTSDNEQFF. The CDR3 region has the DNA TGCGCCAGCAGCCAAGAGGGGACTAGCGACAATGAGCAGTTCTTC.

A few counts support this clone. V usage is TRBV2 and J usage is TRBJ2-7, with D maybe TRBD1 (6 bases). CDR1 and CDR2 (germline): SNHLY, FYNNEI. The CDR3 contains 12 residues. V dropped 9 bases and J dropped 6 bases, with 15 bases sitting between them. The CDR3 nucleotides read TGTGCCAGTTCAGGGACATCCGGCGAGCAGTACTTC. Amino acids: CASSGTSGEQYF.

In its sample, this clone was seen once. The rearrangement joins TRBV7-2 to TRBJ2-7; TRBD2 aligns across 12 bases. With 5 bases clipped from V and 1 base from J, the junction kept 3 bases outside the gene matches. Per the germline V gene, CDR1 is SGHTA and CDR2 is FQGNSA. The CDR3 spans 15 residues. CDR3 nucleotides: TGTGCCAGCAGCCTCACTAGCGGGGGGTCCTACGAGCAGTACTTC. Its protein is CASSLTSGGSYEQYF.

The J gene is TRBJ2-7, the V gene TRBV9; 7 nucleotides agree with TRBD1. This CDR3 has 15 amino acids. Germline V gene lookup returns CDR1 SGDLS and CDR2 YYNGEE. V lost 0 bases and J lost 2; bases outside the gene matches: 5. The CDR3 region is CASSVGGTATYEQYF. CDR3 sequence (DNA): TGTGCCAGCAGCGTAGGGGGGACAGCGACCTACGAGCAGTACTTC.

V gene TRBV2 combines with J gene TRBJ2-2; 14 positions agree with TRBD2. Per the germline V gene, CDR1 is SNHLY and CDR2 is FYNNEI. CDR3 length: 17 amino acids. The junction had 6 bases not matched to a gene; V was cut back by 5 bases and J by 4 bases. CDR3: CASSPGLAGAGTGELFF. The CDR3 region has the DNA TGTGCCAGCAGTCCGGGACTAGCGGGAGCTGGCACCGGGGAGCTGTTTTTT.

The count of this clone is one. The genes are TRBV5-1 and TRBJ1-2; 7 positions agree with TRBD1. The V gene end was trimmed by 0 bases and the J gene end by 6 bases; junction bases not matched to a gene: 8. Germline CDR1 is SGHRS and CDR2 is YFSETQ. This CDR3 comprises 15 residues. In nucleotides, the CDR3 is TGCGCCAGCAGCTTGGCCATCGCAGGGGGAAATGGCTACACCTTC. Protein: CASSLAIAGGNGYTF.

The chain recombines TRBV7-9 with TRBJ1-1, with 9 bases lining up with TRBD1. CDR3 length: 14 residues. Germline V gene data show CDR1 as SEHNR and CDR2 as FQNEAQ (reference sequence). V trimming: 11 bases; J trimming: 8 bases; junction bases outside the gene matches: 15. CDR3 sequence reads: CAAETVTGGVEAFF. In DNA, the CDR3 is TGTGCCGCTGAAACAGTGACAGGGGGAGTGGAAGCTTTCTTT. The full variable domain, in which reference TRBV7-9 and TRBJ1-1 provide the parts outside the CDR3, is DTGVSQNPRHKITKRGQNVTFRCDPISEHNRLYWYRQTLGQGPEFLTYFQNEAQLEKSRLLSDRFSAERPKGSFSTLEIQRTEQGDSAMYLCAAETVTGGVEAFFGQGTRLTVV.

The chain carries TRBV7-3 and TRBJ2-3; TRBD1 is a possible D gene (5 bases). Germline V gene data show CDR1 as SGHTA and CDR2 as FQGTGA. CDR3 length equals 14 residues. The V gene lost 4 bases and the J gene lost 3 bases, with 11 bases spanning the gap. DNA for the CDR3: TGTGCCAGCAGCTCCCTGGCAGGGACAGATACGCAGTATTTT. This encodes CASSSLAGTDTQYF.

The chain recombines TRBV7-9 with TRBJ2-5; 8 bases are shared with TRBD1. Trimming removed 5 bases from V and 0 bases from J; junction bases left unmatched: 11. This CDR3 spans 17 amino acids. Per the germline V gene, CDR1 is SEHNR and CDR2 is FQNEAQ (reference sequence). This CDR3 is CASSLPNRDRYQETQYF. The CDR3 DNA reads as TGTGCCAGCAGCCTACCAAACCGGGACAGGTACCAAGAGACCCAGTACTTC.